This T cell receptor beta chain was captured by sequencing in a study of early T cells in non-severe SARS-CoV-2 infection. This CDR3 spans 14 amino acids. Germline assignment: CDR1 DFQATT and CDR2 SNEGSKA (reference sequence). This clonotype has more than one count but fewer than ten. The germline gene is not matched at one end of the junction; a read error may be the cause. cDNA molecules, individually, were tagged with unique molecular identifiers. TCRdb fed the 5' RACE reads into MiXCR, producing one record per CDR3 protein. This table has tens of thousands of distinct CDR3 sequences, more than 13% appearing once.

The rearrangement uses TRBV20-1 and TRBJ1-1; D unclear. The receptor was derived from an adult who was a healthcare worker with PCR-confirmed SARS-CoV-2 infection or an uninfected control (not recorded which). The specimen was whole blood. The CDR3 protein is CSARSAASNTEVFF. CDR3 nucleotide sequence: TGCAGTGCTAGATCGGCAGCTTCGAACACTGAAGTTTTCTTT.